Presented here are 13 T cell receptor beta chains from one specimen sequenced in a study of technical replicates of blood from a few donors. Here immunoSEQ multiplex PCR was the method, and the copy in TCRdb shows in-frame clones only, minus some. The sample lists about 84,000 clones; roughly 93% were seen once. The specimen was T cells isolated from PBMCs. These receptors were obtained from a human donor in good health.

The chain joins TRBV4-1 to TRBJ2-7, with 7 bases matching TRBD2. Germline CDR1 reads MGHRA; CDR2 reads YSYEKL. V lost 8 bases to trimming and J lost 6 bases; unmatched junction nucleotides: 13. This CDR3 comprises 14 residues. The CDR3 loop reads CASANPASGTEQYF. The CDR3 nucleotides read TGCGCCAGCGCCAATCCAGCAAGCGGGACCGAGCAGTACTTC.

V gene TRBV7-2 combines with J gene TRBJ1-4; D is ambiguous. Trimming removed 1 base at V and 5 bases at J, with 11 bases between. The germline CDR1 and CDR2 sequences are SGHTA and FQGNSA. The CDR3 covers 15 residues. CDR3 protein: CASSLGGGSNEKLFF. The CDR3 region has the DNA TGTGCCAGCAGCTTAGGCGGTGGCTCCAATGAAAAACTGTTTTTT. Together with reference TRBV7-2 and TRBJ1-4, the CDR3 gives the full variable domain: GAGVSQSPSNKVTEKGKDVELRCDPISGHTALYWYRQSLGQGLEFLIYFQGNSAPDKSGLPSDRFSAERTGGSVSTLTIQRTQQEDSAVYLCASSLGGGSNEKLFFGSGTQLSVL.

V usage is TRBV10-3 and J usage is TRBJ1-5; the match to TRBD1 covers 8 bases. Trimming removed 4 bases from V and 4 bases from J; junction bases left unmatched: 3. CDR3 length: 14 amino acids. Germline V lookup: CDR1 ENHRY, CDR2 SYGVKD. The DNA of the CDR3 is TGTGCCATCAGTGGACAGGGGCTGAATCAGCCCCAGCATTTT. Translation gives CAISGQGLNQPQHF.

The genes are TRBV7-9 and TRBJ1-1; 9 bases are a match to TRBD1. V trimming: 5 bases; J trimming: 4 bases; junction bases outside the gene matches: 11. Looked up from germline, CDR1 is SEHNR and CDR2 is FQNEAQ (reference sequence). The CDR3 loop spans 16 amino acids. This CDR3 is CASSPGTGKESTEAFF. In DNA, the CDR3 is TGTGCCAGCAGCCCTGGGACAGGGAAAGAGAGCACTGAAGCTTTCTTT.

The chain joins TRBV19 to TRBJ2-7; perhaps TRBD1 as D (5 bases). Germline-derived CDR1 and CDR2 are LNHDA and SQIVND (reference sequence). V gave up 0 bases and J gave up 5 bases, with 8 bases separating them. This CDR3 comprises 13 residues. CDR3 residues: CASSIDRVHEQYF. The CDR3 region has the DNA TGTGCCAGTAGTATAGACAGGGTCCACGAGCAGTACTTC.

This chain joins TRBV7-9 and TRBJ2-6; D might be TRBD1 (6 bases). V lost 7 bases and J 0 bases, leaving 19 bases between the germline ends. This CDR3 is 18 amino acids long. Germline V gives CDR1 SEHNR, CDR2 FQNEAQ (reference sequence). DNA for the CDR3: TGTGCCAGCACCTCCCCATACAGGGTATTCTCTGGGGCCAACGTCCTGACTTTC. Protein product: CASTSPYRVFSGANVLTF.

The CDR3 reads CSVAMNTEAFF. CDR3 DNA: TGCAGCGTGGCCATGAACACTGAAGCTTTCTTT. V usage is TRBV29-1 and J usage is TRBJ1-1, with D unclear. The CDR3 runs to 11 residues. Trimming took off 6 bases at V and 0 bases at J, with 5 bases between the two ends. Germline CDR1 reads SQVTM; CDR2 reads ANQGSEA.

This chain uses TRBV10-3 with TRBJ2-1, with 12 bases matching TRBD2. Unmatched junction bases numbered 7, after V lost 4 bases and J lost 6 bases. The CDR3 is 16 residues long. Germline V gene data show CDR1 as ENHRY and CDR2 as SYGVKD. The CDR3 region is CAISGRLAGELNEQFF. CDR3 sequence (DNA): TGTGCCATCAGTGGTAGACTAGCGGGGGAACTCAATGAGCAGTTCTTC.

The chain couples TRBV9 to TRBJ2-7; no definite D call. CDR1 is SGDLS and CDR2 is YYNGEE in the germline V gene. The V end lost 0 bases, the J end lost 5 bases, and 3 bases lay between the germline ends. This CDR3 region has 11 residues. CDR3 protein: CASSVGHEQYF. CDR3 DNA: TGTGCCAGCAGCGTAGGGCACGAGCAGTACTTC.

This sequence joins TRBV27 and TRBJ1-2; possible D gene TRBD1, 5 bases. Germline-derived CDR1 and CDR2 are MNHEY and SMNVEV (reference sequence). Deletions cut 0 bases from V and 7 bases from J, with 9 bases between. The CDR3 spans 13 residues. In nucleotides, the CDR3 is TGTGCCAGCAGTTTATCGGAGGGGCGTGGCTACACCTTC. Translation gives CASSLSEGRGYTF.

The V and J genes are TRBV10-3 and TRBJ1-4; 10 nucleotides match TRBD1. Germline values: CDR1 ENHRY, CDR2 SYGVKD. CDR3 size: 13 residues. V lost 8 bases and J lost 10; bases outside the gene matches: 7. The CDR3 region has the DNA TGTGCCATCTCGACAGGGGGCAAGGGAAAACTGTTTTTT. It is translated as CAISTGGKGKLFF.

This clone was seen a single time. The rearrangement uses TRBV9 and TRBJ1-6, with TRBD1 matching over 8 bases. V gave up 3 bases and J gave up 5 bases; unmatched junction bases: 10. The length of the CDR3 is 17 residues. CDR1 is SGDLS, CDR2 YYNGEE, per germline. CDR3 nucleotide sequence: TGTGCCAGCAGCGCAAATACCGGGACAGGTCATAATTCACCCCTCCACTTT. Its translation is CASSANTGTGHNSPLHF. The full variable domain, rest sourced from reference TRBV9 and TRBJ1-6, is DSGVTQTPKHLITATGQRVTLRCSPRSGDLSVYWYQQSLDQGLQFLIQYYNGEERAKGNILERFSAQQFPDLHSELNLSSLELGDSALYFCASSANTGTGHNSPLHFGNGTRLTVT.

This chain uses TRBV11-2 with TRBJ2-7; perhaps TRBD2 as D (6 bases). V lost 4 bases, J lost 2 bases, and 15 bases lay in between. Germline CDR1 reads SGHAT; CDR2 reads FQNNGV. CDR3 length equals 15 residues. The CDR3 loop is CASSWRRGNPYEQYF. In DNA form, the CDR3 reads TGTGCCAGCAGCTGGCGCCGGGGGAATCCCTACGAGCAGTACTTC. Looking up the rest from reference TRBV11-2 and TRBJ2-7 gives the full variable domain: EAGVAQSPRYKIIEKRQSVAFWCNPISGHATLYWYQQILGQGPKLLIQFQNNGVVDDSQLPKDRFSAERLKGVDSTLKIQPAKLEDSAVYLCASSWRRGNPYEQYFGPGTRLTVT.